This TCR beta chain derives from a study of T-cell memory formation after mild COVID-19 (dated by TCRdb to the early 2020s). Study-level background: TCR sequence clusters from the two donors were found to be largely donor specific. In a couple of donors, T-cell clones that expanded and contracted after mild COVID-19 were followed by sequencing TCRalpha and TCRbeta repertoires longitudinally. The cohort was made up of two young adult volunteers, one female and one male, who were previously healthy. What the authors observed across the whole study: SARS-CoV-2 specificity of the second-wave clones peaking on day 37 was not confirmed. From day 15 to 85, contracting clones showed balanced CD4/CD8 phenotypes, whereas a second wave of clones that expanded from day 15 to 37 leaned towards CD4+. Contracting CD4+ clones were found mainly in CM and EM memory subsets, while CD8+ clones were enriched in EMRA. Some responding clones were detected in pre-infection memory, which suggested that pre-existing cross-reactive memory T cells had joined the SARS-CoV-2 response. The study included only a couple of mild cases, and larger cohorts that include severe cases with pre-infection samples were judged to be necessary.

The sequencer listed for this sample is Illumina NovaSeq 6000. TCRalpha and TCRbeta cDNA libraries were built by 5'RACE with constant-segment primers, adding sample barcodes and unique molecular identifiers. RNA was extracted from every sample with Trizol reagent. Libraries were amplified in two PCR steps, with a second sample barcode and Illumina TruSeq adapters added in the second step. Sequencing of the libraries was done on an Illumina NovaSeq, producing 2 x 150 bp paired-end reads. Under the source paper's analysis protocol: The reads were demultiplexed and collapsed into UMI-guided consensus sequences using migec v1.2.7. With mixcr v2.1.11, UMI consensuses were aligned to TRA and TRB V and J templates and assembled into clonotypes. Expanded or contracted clonotypes were those called significant by both edgeR and NoisET, with noise models trained on biological replicates. For edgeR calls, the cutoffs were a false discovery rate-adjusted p below 0.01 and a log2 fold-change threshold of 1. As an exploratory analysis of dynamics, max-normalized trajectories of the 1000 most abundant clonotypes were examined by PCA with hierarchical clustering. The CD4 or CD8 phenotype of responding clones was assigned using the separately sequenced CD4+ and CD8+ repertoires. TCRdb cleaned the public reads at Q25 with fastp, built clones with MiXCR and kept in-frame beta chains. Every entry covers one CDR3 protein and lists the most common genes and DNA from its rows. These V and J calls derive from TCRdb rather than the authors' analysis. The sample table holds roughly 550,000 distinct CDR3 sequences, of which approximately 20% were seen once. The ten most abundant clones make up around an eighth of the sample.

V gives up 3 bases and J gives up 5 bases, and the segment between their germline ends measures 16 bases. CDR1 and CDR2 are read off the germline V gene (reference sequence) as SEHNR and FQNEAQ. Counted from cysteine to phenylalanine, this CDR3 has 15 amino acids. The only DNA kept is the CDR3, 45 bases in frame from the first base. PBMCs were isolated by Ficoll-Paque density gradient centrifugation. This clonotype showed up just a few times. What antigen it recognizes has not been identified. No qualities accompany the bases; no much larger clone lies one base away. This TCR derives from an adult woman who had mild COVID-19 (a few samples of this study predate the infection). The sample titles of this study are shuffled in the database, so cell type and time point are left out; the donor was told from shared clones. Here the chain combines TRBV7-9 and TRBJ2-5; TRBD2 is perhaps the D gene, given 6 matching bases. What was sequenced was PBMCs or a T cell subset sorted from them (not recorded which). In nucleotides, the sequence is TGTGCCAGCAGCTTTAGCGGAAAGGGAGACGAGACCCAGTACTTC. Its coded protein is CASSFSGKGDETQYF.